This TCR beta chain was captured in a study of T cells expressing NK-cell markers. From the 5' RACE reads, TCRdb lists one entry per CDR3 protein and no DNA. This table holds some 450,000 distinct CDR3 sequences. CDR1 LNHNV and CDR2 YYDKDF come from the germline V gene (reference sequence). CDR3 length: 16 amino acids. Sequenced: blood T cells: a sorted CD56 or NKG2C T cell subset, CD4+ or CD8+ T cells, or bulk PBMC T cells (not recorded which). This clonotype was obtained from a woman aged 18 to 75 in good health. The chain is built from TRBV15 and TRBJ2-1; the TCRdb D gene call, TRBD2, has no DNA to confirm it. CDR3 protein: CATSRGGGSSYNEQFF.